These 8 T cell receptor beta chains originate from one sample sequenced in a study of cytomegalovirus exposure and HLA in healthy donors. Primers included in the PCR were 60 Vbeta and 13 Jbeta primers. The assay was immunoSEQ multiplex PCR, and TCRdb's table has in-frame clones only and misses some. Here the sample spans some 40,000 clones, about 53% being singletons. What was sequenced was PBMCs. These TCRs come from a woman aged 40 to 55 in good health and CMV-seropositive.

This clone was found a few times. The V call is TRBV19, the J call TRBJ1-2; 10 bases fit TRBD1. The length of the CDR3 is 13 residues. J was trimmed by 7 bases and V by 6 bases; bases with no gene match: 5. CDR1 is LNHDA, CDR2 SQIVND, per germline (reference sequence). The CDR3 here is CASRPTGGGGYTF. CDR3 coding DNA: TGTGCCAGTAGGCCGACAGGGGGCGGTGGCTACACCTTC.

The chain links TRBV2 to TRBJ2-2; D gene unclear. The germline V gene has CDR1 SNHLY and CDR2 FYNNEI. V was pared by 8 bases and J by 4 bases, with 11 bases between. The CDR3 is made up of 13 amino acids. DNA of the CDR3: TGTGCCAGCCTCGATCTGAGCACCGGGGAGCTGTTTTTT. It yields the protein CASLDLSTGELFF. Complete variable domain (other parts from reference TRBV2 and TRBJ2-2): EPEVTQTPSHQVTQMGQEVILRCVPISNHLYFYWYRQILGQKVEFLVSFYNNEISEKSEIFDDQFSVERPDGSNFTLKIRSTKLEDSAMYFCASLDLSTGELFFGEGSRLTVL.

The chain joins TRBV6-1 to TRBJ2-1; 8 positions match TRBD1. The trim removed 8 bases at V and 8 bases at J, leaving 11 bases unmatched. Germline values: CDR1 MNHNS, CDR2 SASEGT. The CDR3 runs 14 residues. The CDR3 nucleotides are TGTGCCAGCTCAATCAGGGGGCGGACCGATGAGCAGTTCTTC. As protein: CASSIRGRTDEQFF.

This clone has more than one count but fewer than ten. V is TRBV7-8 and J is TRBJ2-5, with D possibly TRBD2 on 6 matching bases. Trimming cost V 3 bases and J 2 bases, with 16 bases left between them. CDR1 and CDR2 from the germline V gene are SGHVS and FQNEAQ. The CDR3 totals 16 residues. CDR3 region: CASSFGTGDSQETQYF. The CDR3 nucleotides read TGTGCCAGCAGCTTTGGGACGGGGGACTCGCAAGAGACCCAGTACTTC. The full variable domain, rest sourced from reference TRBV7-8 and TRBJ2-5, is GAGVSQSPRYKVAKRGQDVALRCDPISGHVSLFWYQQALGQGPEFLTYFQNEAQLDKSGLPSDRFFAERPEGSVSTLKIQRTQQEDSAVYLCASSFGTGDSQETQYFGPGTRLLVL.

This clone was detected only once. The chain employs TRBV6-1 and TRBJ1-2; D is ambiguous. From germline, CDR1 is MNHNS and CDR2 SASEGT. The CDR3 sequence is 14 residues long. Trimming took off 8 bases at V and 3 bases at J, with 16 bases between the two ends. The CDR3 sequence is CASGSSWADYGYTF. CDR3 DNA: TGTGCCAGCGGGTCCTCATGGGCCGACTATGGCTACACCTTC.

This sequence joins TRBV5-4 and TRBJ2-7, with TRBD2 matching over 11 bases. The CDR3 is made up of 15 amino acids. Germline V CDR1 and CDR2: SGHNT, YYREEE (reference sequence). Trimming at V came to 2 bases and at J to 2 bases, leaving 3 bases not matched to a gene. Written as DNA, the CDR3 is TGTGCCAGCAGCTTCAGTAGCGGGGGGGCCTACGAGCAGTACTTC. It codes for CASSFSSGGAYEQYF.

The chain uses TRBV11-2 and TRBJ2-2; TRBD1 aligns across 8 bases. The CDR3 has 15 amino acids. Germline assignment: CDR1 SGHAT and CDR2 FQNNGV. V gave up 5 bases and J gave up 4 bases; unmatched junction bases: 6. The DNA of the CDR3 is TGTGCCAGCAGCCTTCCAGGGGGCTTCACCGGGGAGCTGTTTTTT. It codes for CASSLPGGFTGELFF. Full variable domain (outside the CDR3, taken from reference TRBV11-2 and TRBJ2-2): EAGVAQSPRYKIIEKRQSVAFWCNPISGHATLYWYQQILGQGPKLLIQFQNNGVVDDSQLPKDRFSAERLKGVDSTLKIQPAKLEDSAVYLCASSLPGGFTGELFFGEGSRLTVL.

This clone was picked up one time. V is TRBV10-3 and J is TRBJ2-7; 7 nucleotides match TRBD2. The CDR3 runs 16 residues. The J segment lost 2 bases and the V segment lost 6 bases, leaving 13 bases of the junction unmatched. Germline-derived CDR1 and CDR2 are ENHRY and SYGVKD. CDR3 region: CAISVYAGEDAYEQYF. The CDR3 coding sequence is TGTGCCATCAGCGTCTATGCGGGGGAAGATGCCTACGAGCAGTACTTC.